The next 10 T cell receptor beta chains were all read from a single sample in a study of Graves' ophthalmopathy and Graves' hyperthyroidism. RNA transcripts were the source from which TCR beta CDR3 regions were amplified. Second-round multiplex PCR came after first-round RT-PCR with HTBI primers. A single record per CDR3 protein comes from TCRdb applying MiXCR to the multiplex PCR reads. This table holds roughly 600,000 distinct CDR3 sequences, under 45% found once. The sequencing input was peripheral blood or thyroid tissue (not recorded which). The receptors stem from an adult man with Graves' hyperthyroidism.

V and J are TRBV7-9 and TRBJ2-7; TRBD2 matches 9 bases. The germline V gene encodes CDR1 SEHNR and CDR2 FQNEAQ (reference sequence). Germline trimming cut 5 bases from V and 2 bases from J; bases unmatched to any gene: 13. CDR3 length: 17 amino acids. CDR3 DNA sequence: TGTGCCAGCAGCCAAGGGGCTAGCGGGACCAAGCCCTACGAGCAGTACTTC. Protein: CASSQGASGTKPYEQYF.

As concerns this clonotype: Given a much more abundant clone one base away, this may be a read error. In this CDR3 the conserved last residue, phenylalanine or tryptophan, is missing, so a read error is likely. The V gene is TRBV5-1, the J gene TRBJ2-7; D is perhaps TRBD1 or TRBD2 (5 bases each). From germline, CDR1 is SGHRS and CDR2 YFSETQ. The length of the CDR3 is 15 residues. Deletions cut 5 bases from V and 5 bases from J, with 20 bases between. CDR3 in amino acids: CASRVGLWGTDEQYL. CDR3 nucleotides: TGCGCCAGCAGAGTGGGATTGTGGGGGACGGACGAGCAGTACCTC.

In its sample, this clonotype was seen a few times. The J gene is TRBJ2-5, the V gene TRBV25-1; 7 bases are shared with TRBD1. CDR1 is MGHDK and CDR2 is SYGVNS in the germline V gene. The CDR3 extends over 15 amino acids. After removal of 7 bases from V and 2 bases from J, the junction contained 10 bases not matched to a gene. The CDR3 reads CASNDPGQAQETQYF. The CDR3 bases are TGTGCCAGCAATGACCCCGGACAGGCTCAAGAGACCCAGTACTTC.

The genes are TRBV10-3 and TRBJ2-5; TRBD1 agrees at 11 bases. The CDR3 contains 17 residues. The germline CDR1 and CDR2 sequences are ENHRY and SYGVKD. Unmatched junction bases numbered 10, after V lost 5 bases and J lost 2 bases. The DNA for the CDR3 is TGTGCCATCAGTTACGGACCGGGACAGGGGGATCAAGAGACCCAGTACTTC. Translated, it gives CAISYGPGQGDQETQYF.

This clonotype was found many times. The chain uses TRBV10-3 and TRBJ1-3, with TRBD1 as a possible D gene (6 bases). Per the germline V gene, CDR1 is ENHRY and CDR2 is SYGVKD. The CDR3 is 16 amino acids. Trimming took off 2 bases at V and 8 bases at J, with 19 bases between the two ends. The CDR3 DNA follows: TGTGCCATCAGTGAGGCGGGCGATAGCGCAGGGGACACCATATATTTT. This sequence encodes CAISEAGDSAGDTIYF.

The J gene is TRBJ1-1, the V gene TRBV24-1, with D unclear. V dropped 5 bases and J dropped 8 bases, with 14 bases sitting between them. The germline V gene encodes CDR1 KGHDR and CDR2 SFDVKD. This CDR3 has 13 amino acids. For the CDR3, the DNA is TGTGCCACCAGTGCGGGCCAGACCGGGGAAGCTTTCTTT. Translating gives CATSAGQTGEAFF.

This clonotype was found many times. V usage is TRBV7-6 and J usage is TRBJ1-1, with TRBD1 as a possible D gene (5 bases). Trimming removed 2 bases at V and 2 bases at J, with 12 bases between. The CDR3 covers 15 residues. Germline V lookup: CDR1 SGHVS, CDR2 FNYEAQ. CDR3 residues: CASSLRPGTNTEAFF. CDR3 DNA sequence: TGTGCCAGCAGCTTAAGACCCGGGACCAACACTGAAGCTTTCTTT.

CDR3 sequence: CASSVGADSYQQYF. The CDR3 bases are TGTGCCAGCAGCGTAGGGGCGGACTCTTACCAGCAGTACTTC. The V and J genes are TRBV9 and TRBJ2-7, with D possibly being TRBD2 (5 bases). The CDR3 loop spans 14 amino acids. V was pared by 0 bases and J by 8 bases, with 15 bases between. CDR1 and CDR2 (germline): SGDLS, YYNGEE.

This clonotype was recorded many times. The chain carries TRBV6-1 and TRBJ1-1, with no clear D. CDR3 size: 15 residues. V was trimmed by 5 bases and J by 2 bases, leaving 15 bases between them. The V gene's germline CDR1 is MNHNS and CDR2 SASEGT. The CDR3 here is CASSPQGGRNTEAFF. CDR3 nucleotide sequence: TGTGCCAGCAGTCCCCAAGGTGGGAGAAACACTGAAGCTTTCTTT.

This clonotype has at least ten counts. This chain joins TRBV7-9 and TRBJ2-7; D not certain. The ends were cut back, 3 bases at V and 6 bases at J, with 12 bases in the middle. This CDR3 is 13 amino acids long. Germline CDR1 SEHNR, CDR2 FQNEAQ (reference sequence). As DNA, the CDR3 is TGTGCCAGCAGCTTGCCCCCTGCGACCGAGCAGTACTTC. Encoded protein: CASSLPPATEQYF.